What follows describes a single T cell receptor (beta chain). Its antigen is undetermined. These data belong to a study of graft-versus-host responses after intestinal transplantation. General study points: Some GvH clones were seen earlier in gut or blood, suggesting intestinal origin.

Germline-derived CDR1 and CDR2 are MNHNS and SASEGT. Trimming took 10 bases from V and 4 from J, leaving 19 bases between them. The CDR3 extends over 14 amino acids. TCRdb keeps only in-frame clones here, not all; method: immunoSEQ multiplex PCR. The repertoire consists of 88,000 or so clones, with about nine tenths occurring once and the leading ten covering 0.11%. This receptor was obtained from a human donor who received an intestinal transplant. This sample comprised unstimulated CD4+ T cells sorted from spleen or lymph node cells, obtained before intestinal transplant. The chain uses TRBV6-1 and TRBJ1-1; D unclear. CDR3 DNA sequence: TGTGCCACCAACCTACAGTACTCATCCACTGAAGCTTTCTTT. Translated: CATNLQYSSTEAFF.